Reported below is one T cell receptor beta chain. These data belong to a study of tumor and adjacent non-tumor tissue in lung cancer. Three rounds of nested PCR, following a modified ARM-PCR protocol, produced the TCRbeta library. TCRdb re-called the multiplex PCR reads through MiXCR, storing one row per CDR3 protein. This sample has 100,000 to 150,000 distinct CDR3 sequences, with approximately 66% found just once. RNA was extracted from bulk tissue without any cell sorting. Looked up from germline, CDR1 is LGHNA and CDR2 is YNFKEQ. The CDR3 runs to 15 residues. This TCR came from a man aged 25-45 years with non-small cell lung cancer. The chain is built from TRBV4-2 and TRBJ2-7; D is undetermined. Sequencing was done on a sample of lung tumor tissue. DNA for the CDR3: TGTGCTATCAGCCAAGAATTGGCTCTGTATGACGAGCAGTACTTC. Translated: CAISQELALYDEQYF.